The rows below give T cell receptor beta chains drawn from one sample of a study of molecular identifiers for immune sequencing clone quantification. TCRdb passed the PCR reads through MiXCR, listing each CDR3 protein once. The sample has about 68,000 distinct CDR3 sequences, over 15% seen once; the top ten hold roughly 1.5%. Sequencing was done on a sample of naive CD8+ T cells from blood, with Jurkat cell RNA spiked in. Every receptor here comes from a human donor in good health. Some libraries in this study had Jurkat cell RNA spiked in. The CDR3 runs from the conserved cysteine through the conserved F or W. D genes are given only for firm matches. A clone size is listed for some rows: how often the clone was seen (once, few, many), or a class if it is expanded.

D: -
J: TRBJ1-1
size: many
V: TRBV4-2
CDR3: CASSQGGAEAFF
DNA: TGTGCCAGCAGCCAAGGAGGGGCCGAAGCTTTCTTT

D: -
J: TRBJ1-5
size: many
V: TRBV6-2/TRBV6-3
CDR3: CASSYYGINQPQHF
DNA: TGTGCCAGCAGTTACTACGGAATCAATCAGCCCCAGCATTTT

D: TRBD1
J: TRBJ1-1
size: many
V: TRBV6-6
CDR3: CASRPTGGLAEAFF
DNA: TGTGCCAGCAGACCGACAGGGGGCCTGGCTGAAGCTTTCTTT

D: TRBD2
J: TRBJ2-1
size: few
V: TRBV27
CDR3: CASSSLAGVINEQFF
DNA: TGTGCCAGCAGTTCACTAGCGGGAGTGATCAATGAGCAGTTCTTC

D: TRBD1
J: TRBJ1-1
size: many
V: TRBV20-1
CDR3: CSAKGQGDTEAFF
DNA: TGCAGTGCTAAGGGACAGGGGGACACTGAAGCTTTCTTT

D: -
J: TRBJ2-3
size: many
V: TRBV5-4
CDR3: CASSLAGHGGTDTQYF
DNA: TGTGCCAGCAGCTTGGCCGGCCATGGGGGCACAGATACGCAGTATTTT

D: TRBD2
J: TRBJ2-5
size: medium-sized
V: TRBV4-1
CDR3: CASSHGTSGRPQETQYF
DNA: TGCGCCAGCAGCCACGGGACTAGCGGGAGGCCCCAAGAGACCCAGTACTTC

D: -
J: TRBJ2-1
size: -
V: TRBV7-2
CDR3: CASSLVLALNNEQFF
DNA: TGTGCCAGCAGCTTAGTTTTAGCGCTAAACAATGAGCAGTTCTTC

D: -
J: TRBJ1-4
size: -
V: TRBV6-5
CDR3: CASSTGGTNEKLFF
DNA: TGTGCCAGCAGTACAGGAGGAACTAATGAAAAACTGTTTTTT

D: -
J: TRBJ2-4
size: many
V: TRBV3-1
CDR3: CASSQEVGILAKNIQYF
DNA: TGTGCCAGCAGCCAAGAGGTCGGGATACTAGCCAAAAACATTCAGTACTTC

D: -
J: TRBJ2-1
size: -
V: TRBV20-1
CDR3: CSEPPDNKQFF
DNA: TGCAGTGAACCCCCGGACAATAAGCAGTTCTTC

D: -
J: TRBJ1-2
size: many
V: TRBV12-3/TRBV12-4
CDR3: CASSLTLTTYGYTF
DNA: TGTGCCAGCAGCCTCACCCTGACCACCTATGGCTACACCTTC

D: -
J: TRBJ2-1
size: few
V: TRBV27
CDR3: CASSSGDAYNEQFF
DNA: TGTGCCAGCAGTTCCGGGGATGCCTACAATGAGCAGTTCTTC

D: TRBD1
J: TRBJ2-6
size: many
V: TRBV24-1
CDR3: CATSESTGTGIFGANVLTF
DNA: TGTGCCACCAGTGAATCGACCGGGACAGGGATTTTTGGGGCCAACGTCCTGACTTTC

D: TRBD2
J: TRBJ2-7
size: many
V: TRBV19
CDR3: CASSMGTSSEQYF
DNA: TGTGCCAGTAGTATGGGGACTAGTAGCGAGCAGTACTTC

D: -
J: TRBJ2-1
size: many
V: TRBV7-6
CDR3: CASSSEGLMDEQFF
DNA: TGTGCCAGCAGCTCCGAGGGTCTGATGGATGAGCAGTTCTTC

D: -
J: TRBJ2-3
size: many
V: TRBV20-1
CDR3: CSCGEFSTDTQYF
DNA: TGCAGTTGTGGGGAATTTAGCACAGATACGCAGTATTTT

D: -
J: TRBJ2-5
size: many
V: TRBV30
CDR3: CAWSETSYQETQYF
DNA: TGTGCCTGGAGTGAAACCTCGTACCAAGAGACCCAGTACTTC

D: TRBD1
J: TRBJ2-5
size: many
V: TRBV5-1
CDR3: CASSKTGGHQETQYF
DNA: TGCGCCAGCAGCAAGACAGGGGGTCACCAAGAGACCCAGTACTTC

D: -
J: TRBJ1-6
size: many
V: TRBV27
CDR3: CASSLQGSNSPLHF
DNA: TGTGCCAGCAGCTTACAGGGAAGTAATTCACCCCTCCACTTT

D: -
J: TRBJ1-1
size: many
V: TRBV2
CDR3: CASSEARGAEAFF
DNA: TGTGCCAGCAGTGAAGCGAGAGGAGCTGAAGCTTTCTTT

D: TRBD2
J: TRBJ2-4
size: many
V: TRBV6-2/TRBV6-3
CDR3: CASSPSGVLAKNIQYF
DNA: TGTGCCAGCAGTCCGAGCGGGGTACTAGCCAAAAACATTCAGTACTTC

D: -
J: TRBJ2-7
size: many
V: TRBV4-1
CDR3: CASSLNAEQYF
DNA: TGCGCCAGCAGTCTTAACGCCGAGCAGTACTTC

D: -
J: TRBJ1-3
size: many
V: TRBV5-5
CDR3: CASSLVASGHGNTIYF
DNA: TGTGCCAGCAGCTTGGTGGCTTCGGGGCACGGAAACACCATATATTTT

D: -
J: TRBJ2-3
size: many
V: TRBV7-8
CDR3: CASSRNDAGFRDTQYF
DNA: TGTGCCAGCAGCCGCAATGACGCGGGTTTTAGAGATACGCAGTATTTT

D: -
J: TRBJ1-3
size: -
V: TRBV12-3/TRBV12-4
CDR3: CASSLPGRIYF
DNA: TGTGCCAGCAGTTTGCCCGGACGCATATATTTT

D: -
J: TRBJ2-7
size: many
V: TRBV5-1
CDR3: CASSFTSLRADYEQYF
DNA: TGCGCCAGCAGCTTTACCTCCCTTCGGGCTGACTACGAGCAGTACTTC

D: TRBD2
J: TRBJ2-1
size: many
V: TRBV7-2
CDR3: CASSLERREGAYEQFF
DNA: TGTGCCAGCAGCTTAGAGAGGCGGGAGGGTGCGTATGAGCAGTTCTTC

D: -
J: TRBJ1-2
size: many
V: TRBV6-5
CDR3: CASSYSLSHYGYTF
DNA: TGTGCCAGCAGTTACTCGTTGAGCCACTATGGCTACACCTTC

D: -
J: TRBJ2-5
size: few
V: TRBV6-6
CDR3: CASSYSRVPSETQYF
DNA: TGTGCCAGCAGTTACTCGAGAGTCCCTAGTGAGACCCAGTACTTC

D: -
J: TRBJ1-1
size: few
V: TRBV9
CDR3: CASSVGQLGTEAFF
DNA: TGTGCCAGCAGCGTAGGGCAGTTGGGCACTGAAGCTTTCTTT

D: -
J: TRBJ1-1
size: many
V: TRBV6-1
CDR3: CASSPRAVNTEAFF
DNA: TGTGCCAGCAGCCCCAGGGCCGTGAACACTGAAGCTTTCTTT

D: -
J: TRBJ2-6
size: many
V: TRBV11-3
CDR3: CASSSGDSGANVLTF
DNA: TGTGCCAGCAGCTCGGGGGACTCTGGGGCCAACGTCCTGACTTTC

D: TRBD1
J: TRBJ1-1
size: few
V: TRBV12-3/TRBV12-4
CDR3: CATGTGLYGAFF
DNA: TGTGCCACCGGGACAGGGCTGTATGGAGCTTTCTTT

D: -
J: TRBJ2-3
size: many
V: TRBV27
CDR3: CASRRGDTQYF
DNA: TGTGCCAGCAGACGGGGAGATACGCAGTATTTT

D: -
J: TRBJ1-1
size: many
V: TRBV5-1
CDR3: CASSLEESRSGTEAFF
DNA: TGCGCCAGCAGCTTGGAGGAATCAAGGTCGGGCACTGAAGCTTTCTTT

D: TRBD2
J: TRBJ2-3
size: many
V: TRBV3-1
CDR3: CASSLTSGSSDTQYF
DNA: TGTGCCAGCAGCCTGACTAGCGGGAGTTCAGATACGCAGTATTTT

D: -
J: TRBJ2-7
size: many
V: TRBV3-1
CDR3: CASSQASEAYEQYF
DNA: TGTGCCAGCAGCCAAGCCAGCGAGGCCTACGAGCAGTACTTC

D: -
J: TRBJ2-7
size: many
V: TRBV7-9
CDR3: CASSLAPRRKSYEQYF
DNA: TGTGCCAGCAGCTTAGCTCCCAGGCGAAAGTCCTACGAGCAGTACTTC

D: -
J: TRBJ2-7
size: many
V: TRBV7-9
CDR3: CASSLTSWEQYF
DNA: TGTGCCAGCAGCTTGACGAGTTGGGAGCAGTACTTC

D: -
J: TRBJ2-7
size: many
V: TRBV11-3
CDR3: CASSLPILAATSYEQYF
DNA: TGTGCCAGCAGCTTACCTATTTTAGCGGCTACTTCCTACGAGCAGTACTTC

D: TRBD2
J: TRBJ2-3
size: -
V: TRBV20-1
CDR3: CSARGPGLAGASLFTDTQYF
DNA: TGCAGTGCTAGAGGCCCGGGACTAGCGGGAGCCAGTCTATTCACAGATACGCAGTATTTT

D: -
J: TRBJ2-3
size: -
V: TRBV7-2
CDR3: CASSLLSGFPIPDTQYF
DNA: TGTGCCAGCAGCTTGCTTAGCGGCTTCCCCATCCCCGATACGCAGTATTTT

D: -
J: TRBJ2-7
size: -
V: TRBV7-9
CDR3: CASSPDLNEQYF
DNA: TGTGCCAGCAGCCCCGACTTGAACGAGCAGTACTTC

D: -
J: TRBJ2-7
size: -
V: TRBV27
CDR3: CASSLSGGLSGEQYF
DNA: TGTGCCAGCAGTTTATCTGGTGGACTTAGTGGCGAGCAGTACTTC

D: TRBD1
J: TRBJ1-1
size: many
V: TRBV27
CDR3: CASSPLTGVNTEAFF
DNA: TGTGCCAGCAGTCCCCTGACAGGGGTGAACACTGAAGCTTTCTTT

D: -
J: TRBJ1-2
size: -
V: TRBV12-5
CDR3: CASGTRSYGYTF
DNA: TGTGCTAGTGGGACCCGGTCCTATGGCTACACCTTC

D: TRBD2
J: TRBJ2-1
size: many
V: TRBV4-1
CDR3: CASSQYLAGVPPYNEQFF
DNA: TGCGCCAGCAGCCAGTACCTAGCGGGAGTTCCTCCCTACAATGAGCAGTTCTTC

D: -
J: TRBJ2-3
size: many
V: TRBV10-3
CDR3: CAIRGGFLSTDTQYF
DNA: TGTGCCATCAGGGGCGGATTCCTAAGCACAGATACGCAGTATTTT

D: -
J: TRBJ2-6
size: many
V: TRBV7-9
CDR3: CASSPGVDEANVLTF
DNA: TGTGCCAGCAGCCCCGGAGTAGATGAGGCCAACGTCCTGACTTTC

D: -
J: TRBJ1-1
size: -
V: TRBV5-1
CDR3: CASGRGATEAFF
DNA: TGCGCCAGCGGACGGGGGGCCACTGAAGCTTTCTTT

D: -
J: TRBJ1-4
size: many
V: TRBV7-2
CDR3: CASSLDQLKLFF
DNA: TGTGCCAGCAGCTTAGACCAGCTAAAACTGTTTTTT

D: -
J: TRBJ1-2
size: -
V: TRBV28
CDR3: CASFGWGNYGYTF
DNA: TGTGCCAGCTTCGGTTGGGGGAACTATGGCTACACCTTC

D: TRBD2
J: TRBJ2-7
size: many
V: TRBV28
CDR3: CASSLWLAGAALGQYF
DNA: TGTGCCAGCAGTTTATGGCTAGCGGGAGCGGCGTTAGGGCAGTACTTC